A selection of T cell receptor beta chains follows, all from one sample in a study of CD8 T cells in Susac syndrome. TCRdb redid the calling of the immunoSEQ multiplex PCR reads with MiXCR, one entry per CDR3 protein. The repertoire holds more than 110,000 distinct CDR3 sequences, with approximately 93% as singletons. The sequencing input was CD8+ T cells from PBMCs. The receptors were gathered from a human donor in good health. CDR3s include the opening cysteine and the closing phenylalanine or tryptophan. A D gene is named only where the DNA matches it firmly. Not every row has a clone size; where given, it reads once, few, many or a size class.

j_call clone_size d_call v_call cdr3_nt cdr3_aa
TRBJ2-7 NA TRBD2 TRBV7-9 TGTGCCAGCAGCTTAGCGGGAGGGCCTGACGAGCAGTACTTC CASSLAGGPDEQYF
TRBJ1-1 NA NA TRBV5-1 TGCGCCAGCAGCGGGGGATACACTGAAGCTTTCTTT CASSGGYTEAFF
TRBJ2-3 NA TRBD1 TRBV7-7 TGTGCTAGCAGCCGCCCAGGGGGTTCCACAGATACGCAGTATTTT CASSRPGGSTDTQYF
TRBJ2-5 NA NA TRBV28 TGTGCCAGCAGTTTTAGAGGCGTAGGGACCCAAGAGACCCAGTACTTC CASSFRGVGTQETQYF
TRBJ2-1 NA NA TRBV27 TGTGCCAGCAGCTTCACGCTCGGGACCCCCTACAATGAGCAGTTCTTC CASSFTLGTPYNEQFF
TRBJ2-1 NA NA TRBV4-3 TGCGCCAGCAGCCAACCGGGAGTTCGGTACAATGAGCAGTTCTTC CASSQPGVRYNEQFF
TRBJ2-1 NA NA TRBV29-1 TGCAGCGTTGTAACCCAGGGGCGCGGGGTTTTTTACAATGAGCAGTTCTTC CSVVTQGRGVFYNEQFF
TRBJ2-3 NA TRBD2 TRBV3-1 TGTGCCAGCAGCCGTCCGGGACTAGCGTCCGATACGCAGTATTTT CASSRPGLASDTQYF
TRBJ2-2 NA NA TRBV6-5 TGTGCCAGCAGTTACCGTCGAGGTCCCGAGCTGTTTTTT CASSYRRGPELFF
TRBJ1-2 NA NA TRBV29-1 TGCAGCGTTGAAGCCCCCGACAGGCAGGGGCTTAACGGCTACACCTTC CSVEAPDRQGLNGYTF
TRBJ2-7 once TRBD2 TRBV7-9 TGTGCCAGCAGCGGTACGGGACTAGGTTCCTACGAGCAGTACTTC CASSGTGLGSYEQYF
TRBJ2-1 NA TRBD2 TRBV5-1 TGCGCCAGCAGCTGGAGACTTAGCGGGAGCTCCTACAATGAGCAGTTCTTC CASSWRLSGSSYNEQFF
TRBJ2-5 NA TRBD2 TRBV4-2 TGTGCCAGCAGCCAAATAGCGGGAGACGCGGAGACCCAGTACTTC CASSQIAGDAETQYF
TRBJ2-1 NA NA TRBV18 TGTGCCAGCTCACCACCGGACGCGAACAATGAGCAGTTCTTC CASSPPDANNEQFF
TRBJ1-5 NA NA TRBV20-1 TGCAGTGCCGAAGGGCCGGGCAATCAGCCCCAGCATTTT CSAEGPGNQPQHF
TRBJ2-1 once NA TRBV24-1 TGTGCCACCAGTGGAGGGGCTTTTACTTACAATGAGCAGTTCTTC CATSGGAFTYNEQFF
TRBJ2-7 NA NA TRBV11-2 TGTGCCAGCAGCTCCATCAATTACGAGCAGTACTTC CASSSINYEQYF
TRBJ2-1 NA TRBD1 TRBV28 TGTGCCAGCAGTTTATGGGGCCCGGGACAGGGGGCCCACAATGAGCAGTTCTTC CASSLWGPGQGAHNEQFF
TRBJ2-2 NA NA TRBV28 TGTGCCATCCCGGGGACACCGAACACCGGGGAGCTGTTTTTT CAIPGTPNTGELFF
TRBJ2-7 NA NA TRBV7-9 TGTGCCAGCAGCCCCCCACAGGGCCTTGGCGAGCAGTACTTC CASSPPQGLGEQYF
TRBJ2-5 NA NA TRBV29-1 TGCAGCGTTGAACTCTCGGTTGGGACCCAGTACTTC CSVELSVGTQYF
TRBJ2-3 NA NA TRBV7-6 TGTGCCAGCAGCTCCCCGTGGGGGGCATCGGGCACAGATACGCAGTATTTT CASSSPWGASGTDTQYF
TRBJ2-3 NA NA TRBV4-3 TGCGCCAGCAGCCAATTAATATCTAAGGTCCAGCCCGAGGATACAGATACGCAGTATTTT CASSQLISKVQPEDTDTQYF
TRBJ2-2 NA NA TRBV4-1 TGCGCCAGCAGCCAAAGACAGGTTTTCACCGGGGAGCTGTTTTTT CASSQRQVFTGELFF
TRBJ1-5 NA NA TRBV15 TGTGCCACCAGCAAACTAAATCAGCCCCAGCATTTT CATSKLNQPQHF
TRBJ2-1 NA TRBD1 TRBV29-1 TGCAGCGTTGGGGGGACAGCGACCTACAATGAGCAGTTCTTC CSVGGTATYNEQFF
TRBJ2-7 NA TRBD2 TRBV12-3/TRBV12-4 TGTGCCAGCGGATTCACTAGCGGGAGTCCCTACGAGCAGTACTTC CASGFTSGSPYEQYF
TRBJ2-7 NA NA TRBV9 TGTGCCAGCAGCGACCCGTTGTGGCCGTATAGCGGCTCCTACGAGCAGTACTTC CASSDPLWPYSGSYEQYF
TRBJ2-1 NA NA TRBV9 TGTGCCAGCAGCCCAGATCTGAGCTCCTACAATGAGCAGTTCTTC CASSPDLSSYNEQFF
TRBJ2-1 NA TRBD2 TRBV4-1 TGCGCCAGCAGCCAAGAGGCGGGAGCCCCCTCCTACAATGAGCAGTTCTTC CASSQEAGAPSYNEQFF
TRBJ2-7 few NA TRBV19 TGTGCCAGTAGTTTCGGGCCCTCCTACGAGCAGTACTTC CASSFGPSYEQYF
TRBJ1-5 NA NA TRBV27 TGTGCCAGCAAAGATTCCGACGGGGGCTTCAATCAGCCCCAGCATTTT CASKDSDGGFNQPQHF
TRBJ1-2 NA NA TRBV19 TGTGCCAGTAGTATTTGGAGGGGCAGCTATGGCTACACCTTC CASSIWRGSYGYTF
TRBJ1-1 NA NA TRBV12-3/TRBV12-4 TGTGCCAGCAGTTTAGGGACAGACACTGAAGCTTTCTTT CASSLGTDTEAFF
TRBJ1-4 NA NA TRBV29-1 TGCAGCGTATCACCAACTAATGAAAAACTGTTTTTT CSVSPTNEKLFF
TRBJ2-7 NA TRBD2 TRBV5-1 TGCGCCAGCAGCTTACGGGGACTAGTCGTCTCCCACCACGAGCAGTACTTC CASSLRGLVVSHHEQYF
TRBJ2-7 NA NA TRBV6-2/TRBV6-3 TGTGCCACCAGTTGGGGCTACGAGCAGTACTTC CATSWGYEQYF
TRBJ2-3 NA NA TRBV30 TGTGCCTGGTGGGAAGGACCCACAGATACGCAGTATTTT CAWWEGPTDTQYF
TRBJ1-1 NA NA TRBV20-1 TGCAGTGCTTTAATTATCCCAGAGGCTGAAGCTTTCTTT CSALIIPEAEAFF
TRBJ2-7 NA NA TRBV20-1 TGCAGTGCTGAGCAACTAGACGAGCAGTACTTC CSAEQLDEQYF
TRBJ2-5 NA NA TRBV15 TGTGCCACCAGCGAAAACCGGGACGGCCAAGAGACCCAGTACTTC CATSENRDGQETQYF
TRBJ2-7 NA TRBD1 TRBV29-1 TGCAGCGTTGCTTTGGGACAGGGGTACGAGCAGTACTTC CSVALGQGYEQYF
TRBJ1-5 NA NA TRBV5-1 TGCGCCAGCAGCTTGGGACCGACACTGCCTCAGCCCCAGCATTTT CASSLGPTLPQPQHF
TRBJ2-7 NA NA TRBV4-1 TGCGCCAGCAGCCAAGTAGCAGGGCGCTCCTACGAGCAGTACTTC CASSQVAGRSYEQYF
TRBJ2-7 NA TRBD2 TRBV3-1 TGTGCCAGCAGCCCAGGAGCGGGAACCTACGAGCAGTACTTC CASSPGAGTYEQYF
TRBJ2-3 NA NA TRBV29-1 TGCAGCGTTGACGGGCGTAAACGGGGTCTACTCACAGATACGCAGTATTTT CSVDGRKRGLLTDTQYF
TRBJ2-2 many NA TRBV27 TGTGCCAGCAGCCCGAACACCGGGGAGCTGTTTTTT CASSPNTGELFF
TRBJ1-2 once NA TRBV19 TGTGCCAGTAGTATATCGAGCTCTAACTATGGCTACACCTTC CASSISSSNYGYTF
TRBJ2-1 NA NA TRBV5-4 TGTGCCAGCACCGGGTTTGAGAATGAGCAGTTCTTC CASTGFENEQFF
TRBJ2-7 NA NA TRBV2 TGTGCCAGCAGTGCGGCGGACTCGTTCTCCTACGAGCAGTACTTC CASSAADSFSYEQYF
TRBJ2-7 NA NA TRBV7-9 TGTGCCAGCAGCCCGGACGGGGTTCTATACCCTCGCTACGAGCAGTACTTC CASSPDGVLYPRYEQYF
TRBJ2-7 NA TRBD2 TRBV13 TGTGCCAGCAGCTGGACTAGCACCGGAGTTGGCTACGAGCAGTACTTC CASSWTSTGVGYEQYF
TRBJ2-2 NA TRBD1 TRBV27 TGTGCCAGCAGCCCCGGGACAGGGAACACCGGGGAGCTGTTTTTT CASSPGTGNTGELFF
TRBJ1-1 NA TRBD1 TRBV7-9 TGTGCCAGCAGCTTAGGGACAGGGCGGAACATGAACACTGAAGCTTTCTTT CASSLGTGRNMNTEAFF